These 27 T cell receptor beta chains came from one sample sequenced in a study of blood T cell repertoires in COVID-19. Method: immunoSEQ multiplex PCR; TCRdb's copy keeps in-frame clones and lacks some. This repertoire shows about 200,000 clones, roughly four fifths found once; its top ten account for 8.2%. Specimen: peripheral blood. The receptors come from a woman at least 80 years old with COVID-19, enrolled during active disease.

This clone has a handful of counts. The V gene is TRBV10-3, the J gene TRBJ1-2, with D possibly TRBD1 on 6 matching bases. Germline CDR1 ENHRY, CDR2 SYGVKD. There are 14 residues in the CDR3. The ends were cut back, 6 bases at V and 0 bases at J, with 11 bases in the middle. Here the CDR3 reads CAISGQSSNYGYTF. DNA for the CDR3: TGTGCCATCAGCGGACAGTCTTCTAACTATGGCTACACCTTC.

The chain employs TRBV7-3 and TRBJ2-3; TRBD1 might be the D (5 bases). CDR1 is SGHTA, CDR2 FQGTGA, per germline. CDR3 length: 12 amino acids. Trimming pared 5 bases from V and 8 bases from J, leaving 11 bases between. CDR3 protein: CASSEQGFTQYF. In DNA form, the CDR3 reads TGTGCCAGCAGCGAGCAGGGTTTTACGCAGTATTTT.

The count of this clone is one. The chain couples TRBV9 to TRBJ2-5; possible D gene TRBD2, 7 bases. The V end was cut by 5 bases, the J end by 7 bases, with 15 bases between. The CDR3 has 13 residues. The germline gives CDR1 SGDLS, CDR2 YYNGEE. In DNA, the CDR3 is TGTGCCAGCAGTGAATCAGGGGAGGGGACCCAGTACTTC. Its translation: CASSESGEGTQYF.

The CDR3 loop is CATSREGQAFNQPQHF. CDR3 DNA sequence: TGTGCCACCAGCAGAGAGGGACAGGCCTTCAATCAGCCCCAGCATTTT. The V and J genes are TRBV15 and TRBJ1-5; 8 bases are a match to TRBD1. This CDR3 spans 16 amino acids. Germline-derived CDR1 and CDR2 are LNHNV and YYDKDF (reference sequence). The V and J ends lost 0 bases and 3 bases, in that order; junction bases with no gene match: 4. The full variable domain, completed using reference TRBV15 and TRBJ1-5, is DAMVIQNPRYQVTQFGKPVTLSCSQTLNHNVMYWYQQKSSQAPKLLFHYYDKDFNNEADTPDNFQSRRPNTSFCFLDIRSPGLGDTAMYLCATSREGQAFNQPQHFGDGTRLSIL.

The rearrangement uses TRBV6-5 and TRBJ1-1; no firm D call. This CDR3 spans 13 amino acids. The V gene's germline CDR1 is MNHEY and CDR2 SVGAGI. The V and J ends lost 0 bases and 4 bases respectively, with 6 bases between them. The CDR3 DNA follows: TGTGCCAGCAGTTACTCGTATAGCACTGAAGCTTTCTTT. Translation: CASSYSYSTEAFF.

The chain has TRBV5-1 and TRBJ2-3; tentatively, D is TRBD2 (5 bases). Germline V lookup: CDR1 SGHRS, CDR2 YFSETQ. The V and J ends lost 4 bases and 1 base respectively, with 7 bases between them. The CDR3 is 13 residues long. CDR3 region: CASSHGGTDTQYF. Here the CDR3 DNA reads TGCGCCAGCAGCCACGGGGGCACAGATACGCAGTATTTT.

The chain joins TRBV4-1 to TRBJ2-3; D is uncertain. Germline CDR1 and CDR2: MGHRA and YSYEKL. Trimming pared 2 bases from V and 4 bases from J, leaving 4 bases between. The CDR3 consists of 12 residues. The CDR3 is CASSQISDTQYF. CDR3 nucleotides: TGCGCCAGCAGCCAAATCTCAGATACGCAGTATTTT.

In regard to this clone: The same CDR3 can be traced to other DNA sequences in this sample. The chain joins TRBV5-4 to TRBJ2-4, with D tentatively TRBD1 (5 bases). The germline CDR1 and CDR2 sequences are SGHNT and YYREEE (reference sequence). This CDR3 contains 15 residues. The V and J ends lost 0 bases and 0 bases respectively, with 7 bases between them. The CDR3 spells CASSLAGLAKNIQYF. The CDR3 bases are TGTGCCAGCAGCTTGGCAGGGTTAGCCAAAAACATTCAGTACTTC.

The chain carries TRBV13 and TRBJ2-5, with 8 nucleotides matching TRBD2. The V gene end was trimmed by 0 bases and the J gene end by 0 bases; junction bases not matched to a gene: 9. The CDR3 is made up of 18 amino acids. Germline CDR1 PRHDT, CDR2 FYEKMQ (reference sequence). CDR3 DNA: TGTGCCAGCAGCTTAGGCCCCCCGGGCGGGAGGCACCAAGAGACCCAGTACTTC. Its protein is CASSLGPPGGRHQETQYF.

The chain is built from TRBV2 and TRBJ2-1, with D perhaps TRBD2 (7 bases). V gave up 6 bases and J gave up 2 bases, with 14 bases separating them. This CDR3 is 15 amino acids long. From germline, CDR1 is SNHLY and CDR2 FYNNEI. CDR3 sequence: CASSVRGGTYNEQFF. In DNA form, the CDR3 reads TGTGCCAGCAGCGTCAGGGGAGGGACCTACAATGAGCAGTTCTTC.

This clone appeared a few times. This sequence joins TRBV18 and TRBJ1-2; possible D gene TRBD1, 6 bases. There are 13 residues in the CDR3. Looked up from germline, CDR1 is KGHSH and CDR2 is LQKENI. Trimming stripped 4 bases from V and 2 bases from J, with 8 bases between. The CDR3 region has the DNA TGTGCCAGCTCACGAGGGACAAACTATGGCTACACCTTC. Translating it yields CASSRGTNYGYTF. Variable domain in full (rest from reference TRBV18 and TRBJ1-2): NAGVMQNPRHLVRRRGQEARLRCSPMKGHSHVYWYRQLPEEGLKFMVYLQKENIIDESGMPKERFSAEFPKEGPSILRIQQVVRGDSAAYFCASSRGTNYGYTFGSGTRLTVV.

The chain joins TRBV4-1 to TRBJ1-2; a weak D match, TRBD1 (5 bases). V shed 5 bases and J shed 8 bases, with 15 bases lying between them. CDR1 is MGHRA, CDR2 YSYEKL, per germline. The length of the CDR3 is 13 residues. The CDR3 reads CASSAPGLWGYTF. The CDR3 nucleotides read TGCGCCAGCAGCGCACCGGGACTCTGGGGCTACACCTTC.

This clone was recorded once. This rearrangement joins TRBV7-3 to TRBJ2-1, with TRBD2 matching over 7 bases. This CDR3 has 14 amino acids. Germline V gene data show CDR1 as SGHTA and CDR2 as FQGTGA. J lost 9 bases, V lost 4 bases, and 9 bases had no gene match. CDR3 amino acids: CASSSIAGGGEQFF. In DNA, the CDR3 is TGTGCCAGCAGCTCGATAGCAGGCGGGGGTGAGCAGTTCTTC.

The sample holds one count of this clone. The chain has TRBV6-2 or TRBV6-3 and TRBJ2-1; D is perhaps TRBD2 (7 bases). The CDR3 is 16 amino acids. Trimming removed 2 bases at V and 9 bases at J, with 20 bases between. The germline V gene has CDR1 MNHEY and CDR2 SVGEGT. The CDR3: CASSYGGGPLPGEQFF. As DNA, the CDR3 is TGTGCCAGCAGTTACGGGGGGGGCCCGCTCCCGGGTGAGCAGTTCTTC.

The chain joins TRBV6-5 to TRBJ2-7, with a tentative D call TRBD2 (5 bases). The CDR3 has 15 residues. The germline V gene has CDR1 MNHEY and CDR2 SVGAGI. The V end was cut by 2 bases, the J end by 1 base, with 12 bases between. CDR3 nucleotide sequence: TGTGCCAGCAGTTACGGAGGCGGGTGGTCCTACGAGCAGTACTTC. It specifies CASSYGGGWSYEQYF.

The chain couples TRBV28 to TRBJ2-2; the match to TRBD1 covers 9 bases. Unmatched junction bases numbered 3, after V lost 6 bases and J lost 4 bases. The CDR3 is made up of 14 amino acids. Germline V gives CDR1 MDHEN, CDR2 SYDVKM. As DNA, the CDR3 is TGTGCCAGCAGCGGGACAGGGCCCACCGGGGAGCTGTTTTTT. This translates into CASSGTGPTGELFF.

This clone is a singleton in its sample. CDR3 in amino acids: CASSGSGAGGTQYF. The CDR3 nucleotides are TGTGCCAGCAGCGGGTCAGGGGCGGGGGGAACCCAGTACTTC. J is TRBJ2-5 and V is TRBV9; 8 bases map to TRBD2. CDR1 is SGDLS, CDR2 YYNGEE, per germline. V shed 3 bases and J 8 bases; nucleotides not matched to a gene: 9. The CDR3 consists of 14 residues. The full variable domain, its missing parts supplied by reference TRBV9 and TRBJ2-5, is DSGVTQTPKHLITATGQRVTLRCSPRSGDLSVYWYQQSLDQGLQFLIQYYNGEERAKGNILERFSAQQFPDLHSELNLSSLELGDSALYFCASSGSGAGGTQYFGPGTRLLVL.

This clone has more than one count but fewer than ten. The chain is built from TRBV5-5 and TRBJ1-5; 10 bases agree with TRBD1. V trimming: 2 bases; J trimming: 7 bases; junction bases outside the gene matches: 12. Looked up from germline, CDR1 is SGHKS and CDR2 is YYEKEE (reference sequence). The CDR3 has 17 residues. CDR3 sequence (DNA): TGTGCCAGCAGCTTAGGGGACAGGGGCCCTCTTAACCAGCCCCAGCATTTT. It is translated as CASSLGDRGPLNQPQHF.

The V call is TRBV28, the J call TRBJ1-1; 9 bases fit TRBD1. V shed 4 bases and J 5 bases; nucleotides not matched to a gene: 8. This CDR3 spans 15 amino acids. Germline CDR1 is MDHEN and CDR2 is SYDVKM. CDR3 amino acids: CASSWGDREVTEAFF. The DNA of the CDR3 is TGTGCCAGCAGTTGGGGGGACAGGGAGGTTACTGAAGCTTTCTTT.

The chain employs TRBV12-3 or TRBV12-4 and TRBJ1-2; weak D call: TRBD1 (5 bases). Trimming pared 3 bases from V and 7 bases from J, leaving 9 bases between. The CDR3 spans 12 residues. The CDR3 DNA is TGTGCCAGCAGTTTTCAGGGAGGTGGCTACACCTTC. Amino acid sequence: CASSFQGGGYTF.

This clone was seen once. J is TRBJ1-2 and V is TRBV6-5; perhaps TRBD1 as D (6 bases). Germline CDR1 reads MNHEY; CDR2 reads SVGAGI. This CDR3 spans 13 amino acids. V was cut by 6 bases and J by 3 bases, with 11 bases left in between. Here the CDR3 reads CASRMTGDYGYTF. Written as DNA, the CDR3 is TGTGCCAGCAGGATGACAGGCGACTATGGCTACACCTTC.

V is TRBV30 and J is TRBJ1-2, with 7 bases identical to TRBD1. The CDR3 has 13 amino acids. V was pared by 3 bases and J by 2 bases, with 3 bases of the junction left unmatched. The germline V gene has CDR1 GTSNPN and CDR2 SVGIG (reference sequence). The CDR3 spells CAWRRDSNYGYTF. CDR3 nucleotides: TGTGCCTGGAGGAGGGACAGCAACTATGGCTACACCTTC.

This CDR3 is CASTLQALGGTEAFF. CDR3 DNA sequence: TGCGCCAGCACCCTCCAGGCCTTGGGAGGCACTGAAGCTTTCTTT. The rearrangement links TRBV5-1 to TRBJ1-1; D gene unclear. Germline V gene sequence: CDR1 SGHRS, CDR2 YFSETQ. Between the trimmed V and J ends, which lost 6 bases and 4 bases, there was a span of 19 bases. CDR3 size: 15 residues.

This chain joins TRBV9 and TRBJ2-7, with 7 bases fitting TRBD1. Germline values: CDR1 SGDLS, CDR2 YYNGEE. After removal of 5 bases from V and 0 bases from J, the junction contained 8 bases not matched to a gene. CDR3 length equals 15 residues. The CDR3 spells CASSANRGFSYEQYF. CDR3 nucleotide sequence: TGTGCCAGCAGTGCCAACAGGGGTTTCTCCTACGAGCAGTACTTC.

The chain joins TRBV5-1 to TRBJ1-1, with 8 bases fitting TRBD1. V trimming: 0 bases; J trimming: 4 bases; junction bases outside the gene matches: 11. The CDR3 runs 17 residues. Germline V gene sequence: CDR1 SGHRS, CDR2 YFSETQ. In DNA, the CDR3 is TGCGCCAGCAGCTTGGGCCACCGTCAGGGGGCCACCACTGAAGCTTTCTTT. Translating gives CASSLGHRQGATTEAFF.

The chain employs TRBV24-1 and TRBJ2-2; the D gene is possibly TRBD2 (5 bases). The CDR3 is made up of 13 amino acids. Germline V gene lookup returns CDR1 KGHDR and CDR2 SFDVKD. Trimming removed 5 bases from V and 5 bases from J, with 8 bases in between. The CDR3 region has the DNA TGTGCCACCAGTGCCACTAGAACCGGGGAGCTGTTTTTT. The encoded protein is CATSATRTGELFF.

The CDR3 region has the DNA TGTGCCAGCAGCCTCGCCAGCTATGGCTACACCTTC. It codes for CASSLASYGYTF. V and J are TRBV16 and TRBJ1-2; D gene ambiguous. Germline values: CDR1 KGHSY, CDR2 FQNENV. The germline V and J ends were trimmed by 4 bases and 4 bases, with 7 bases remaining between them. The CDR3 runs to 12 residues.